A selection of T cell receptor beta chains follows, all from one sample in a study of T cell repertoires in cytomegalovirus infection. TCRdb called the reads again in MiXCR, with one record for every CDR3 protein. Among around 450,000 distinct CDR3 sequences listed, roughly a third were seen once. Sequencing was carried out using PBMCs. Receptors were obtained from a human donor in good health (CMV status not recorded). Some clones in this sample may be carry-over from other donors' samples. The CDR3 runs from the conserved cysteine through the conserved F or W. Each record gives: clone size, D gene, J gene, V gene, CDR3 length, CDR3 DNA, CDR3 protein. A D gene is named only where the DNA matches it firmly. A clone size is listed for some rows: how often the clone was seen (once, few, many), or a class if it is expanded.

NA,NA,TRBJ1-5,TRBV7-9,13,TGTGCCAGCAGCCTGAGCAGTGATCAGCCCCAGCATTTT,CASSLSSDQPQHF
NA,NA,TRBJ2-6,TRBV6-2/TRBV6-3,17,TGTGCCAGCAGTCAACCACTAACAGGGTTGGGGGCCAACGTCCTGACTTTC,CASSQPLTGLGANVLTF
NA,NA,TRBJ2-3,TRBV5-8,14,TGTGCCAGCAGCTTGTTTGCTAGCACAGATACGCAGTATTTT,CASSLFASTDTQYF
few,NA,TRBJ2-7,TRBV6-6,11,TGTGCCAGCAGTTACTCACTCGAGCAGTACTTC,CASSYSLEQYF
many,TRBD2,TRBJ2-2,TRBV7-2,17,TGTGCCAGCAGACCCTTTCGCGGGGGGGTTGACACCGGGGAGCTGTTTTTT,CASRPFRGGVDTGELFF
NA,TRBD1,TRBJ1-2,TRBV6-5,16,TGTGCCAGCAGTTACAACAGGGACAGGGAGTCGTATGTCTACACCTTC,CASSYNRDRESYVYTF
NA,NA,TRBJ1-1,TRBV19,13,TGTGCCACAAAACACCGGACCCCCGATGAAGCTTTCTTT,CATKHRTPDEAFF
many,TRBD1,TRBJ2-7,TRBV7-6,14,TGTGCCAGCAGCTTAGGGACAGGGGCCTACGAGCAGTACTTC,CASSLGTGAYEQYF
NA,TRBD2,TRBJ2-3,TRBV11-2,15,TGTGCCAGCAGCTTAACTAGCGGGGGGAGAGATACGCAGTATTTT,CASSLTSGGRDTQYF
few,TRBD1,TRBJ1-4,TRBV12-3/TRBV12-4,16,TGTGCCAGCAGTCCCTGGACAGGGGGCCGGGATGAAAAACTGTTTTTT,CASSPWTGGRDEKLFF
NA,NA,TRBJ2-2,TRBV7-9,15,TGTGCCAGCAGCTTAGCGGGGGAGAACACCGGGGAGCTGTTTTTT,CASSLAGENTGELFF
NA,NA,TRBJ2-2,TRBV7-2,14,TGTGCCAGCAGTTTGAGCAAAAACACCGGGGAGCTGTTTTTT,CASSLSKNTGELFF
NA,TRBD1,TRBJ1-5,TRBV7-9,17,TGTGCCAGCAGCGCAACCGGGACAGGTTTTAGCAATCAGCCCCAGCATTTT,CASSATGTGFSNQPQHF
NA,NA,TRBJ1-5,TRBV5-1,14,TGCGCCAGCAGCTTGGTTGCAGGTGTCCAGCCCCAGCATTTT,CASSLVAGVQPQHF
NA,NA,TRBJ1-2,TRBV28,14,TGTGCCAGCAGTCTAGGGGACATTTTCTACGGCTACACCTTC,CASSLGDIFYGYTF
few,NA,TRBJ1-6,TRBV25-1,16,TGTGCCAGCAGTGAACAGGGCCTGGTGGGCTATTCACCCCTCCACTTT,CASSEQGLVGYSPLHF
many,NA,TRBJ1-1,TRBV6-5,13,TGTGCCAGCCTACAGGGCCAGGGCACTGAAGCTTTCTTT,CASLQGQGTEAFF
NA,NA,TRBJ1-5,TRBV6-6,15,TGTGCCAGCAGTTACAAAGGGTCCCTCAATCAGCCCCAGCATTTT,CASSYKGSLNQPQHF
few,NA,TRBJ1-5,TRBV19,15,TGTGCCAGTAGTATATACAAGGATAGCAATCAGCCCCAGCATTTT,CASSIYKDSNQPQHF
few,NA,TRBJ2-1,TRBV7-8,16,TGTGCCAGCAGCTTAGCGCATAGGGGAATTGACAATGAGCAGTTCTTC,CASSLAHRGIDNEQFF
NA,NA,TRBJ2-7,TRBV6-6,15,TGTGCCAGCAGTTATAGCCCCACATGGGGGTTAGAGCAGTACTTC,CASSYSPTWGLEQYF
many,NA,TRBJ1-1,TRBV7-9,13,TGTGCCAGCAGCCTAGGTCCGACGGCTGAAGCTTTCTTT,CASSLGPTAEAFF
NA,TRBD1,TRBJ1-1,TRBV5-6,12,TGTGCCAGCAGCGTGACAGGGATTGAAGCTTTCTTT,CASSVTGIEAFF
few,NA,TRBJ1-5,TRBV7-9,15,TGTGCCAGCAGCTTGGTTGGGACCGAGGATCAGCCCCAGCATTTT,CASSLVGTEDQPQHF
NA,NA,TRBJ2-3,TRBV7-8,15,TGTGCCAGCAGCTCCCTCTGGTACCTAGGCGATACGCAGTATTTT,CASSSLWYLGDTQYF
NA,NA,TRBJ2-3,TRBV7-9,15,TGTGCCAGCAGCTCGAACAGGGATATGACAGATACGCAGTATTTT,CASSSNRDMTDTQYF